Below, 17 T cell receptor beta chains from the same sample are listed, as sequenced in a study of blood T cell repertoires in COVID-19. TCRdb's table, derived via immunoSEQ multiplex PCR, lists solely in-frame clones and lacks some. The sample shows some 120,000 clones, roughly 90% of them seen only once. Sequencing was carried out using peripheral blood. These receptors came from a man in his fifties or sixties with active COVID-19.

The chain links TRBV29-1 to TRBJ2-4, with 8 nucleotides matching TRBD1. V was clipped by 1 base and J by 9 bases; unmatched bases: 11. Germline CDR1 is SQVTM and CDR2 is ANQGSEA. CDR3 length: 15 amino acids. In DNA, the CDR3 is TGCAGCGTTGAAGTGGACAGGGCCCCGGGCGGCATTCAGTACTTC. Translation: CSVEVDRAPGGIQYF.

V usage is TRBV7-2 and J usage is TRBJ2-1; TRBD1 aligns across 8 bases. The CDR3 has 15 residues. The V gene's germline CDR1 is SGHTA and CDR2 FQGNSA. The J segment lost 5 bases and the V segment lost 4 bases, leaving 7 bases of the junction unmatched. The CDR3: CASSYRDRRHNEQFF. CDR3 in DNA: TGTGCCAGCAGCTACCGGGACAGGAGACACAATGAGCAGTTCTTC.

V and J are TRBV6-6 and TRBJ2-5; tentatively, D is TRBD1 (5 bases). The CDR3 consists of 15 residues. Trimming took 8 bases from V and 2 from J, leaving 18 bases between them. The germline V gene encodes CDR1 MNHNY and CDR2 SVGAGI (reference sequence). CDR3 bases: TGTGCCAGCGGGAATTCTCAGGGTGGGCAAGAGACCCAGTACTTC. Amino acid sequence: CASGNSQGGQETQYF.

CDR3 loop: CASSLIAGTGGAGTEAFF. The CDR3 DNA reads TGTGCCAGCAGCCTGATAGCCGGGACAGGGGGCGCGGGCACTGAAGCTTTCTTT. The chain combines TRBV14 with TRBJ1-1, with 12 bases that match TRBD1. Looked up from germline, CDR1 is SGHDN and CDR2 is FVKESK. This CDR3 spans 18 amino acids. Trimming at V came to 4 bases and at J to 4 bases, leaving 13 bases not matched to a gene.

The chain uses TRBV27 and TRBJ1-1, with 8 bases aligning to TRBD1. From germline, CDR1 is MNHEY and CDR2 SMNVEV (reference sequence). This CDR3 comprises 15 residues. Trimming removed 5 bases from V and 1 base from J; junction bases left unmatched: 6. CDR3 protein: CASSGVQGGNTEAFF. The CDR3 DNA is TGTGCCAGCAGTGGGGTACAGGGGGGGAACACTGAAGCTTTCTTT.

The table lists this clone with a count of one. The V and J genes are TRBV14 and TRBJ2-7; 9 bases are a match to TRBD2. CDR1 is SGHDN, CDR2 FVKESK, per germline. The CDR3 covers 15 residues. The J segment lost 0 bases and the V segment lost 10 bases, leaving 10 bases of the junction unmatched. Written as DNA, the CDR3 is TGTGCCACAATTGTGAGCGGGAGGCCCTCCTACGAGCAGTACGTC. Protein: CATIVSGRPSYEQYV.

The DNA of the CDR3 is TGTGCCAGCAGTTACGACAGCGGGAACACAGATACGCAGTATTTT. Its protein product is CASSYDSGNTDTQYF. The gene calls are TRBV6-5 and TRBJ2-3; TRBD2 matches at 7 bases. V lost 2 bases and J lost 2; bases outside the gene matches: 4. CDR3 length: 15 amino acids. Germline V gene sequence: CDR1 MNHEY, CDR2 SVGAGI.

The CDR3 here is CASSQFLGPTDTQYF. For the CDR3, the DNA is TGTGCCAGCAGCCAATTCTTGGGCCCCACAGATACGCAGTATTTT. The rearrangement links TRBV11-2 to TRBJ2-3; D is undetermined. The V end lost 5 bases, the J end lost 2 bases, and 14 bases lay between the germline ends. The germline CDR1 and CDR2 sequences are SGHAT and FQNNGV. CDR3 length equals 15 residues.

The sample holds one count of this clone. The chain combines TRBV5-1 with TRBJ1-6, with D maybe TRBD1 (6 bases). Germline CDR1 reads SGHRS; CDR2 reads YFSETQ. The CDR3 has 15 amino acids. Trimming left V 3 bases short and J 10 bases short, with 17 bases between. The CDR3 coding sequence is TGCGCCAGCAGCTACCTAGGGGGTGAGTTGTCACCCCTCCACTTT. The encoded protein is CASSYLGGELSPLHF.

The gene calls are TRBV5-4 and TRBJ2-3; D not certain. Germline lookup yields CDR1 SGHNT and CDR2 YYREEE (reference sequence). Trimming pared 1 base from V and 4 bases from J, leaving 4 bases between. The CDR3 is made up of 12 amino acids. In DNA, the CDR3 is TGTGCCAGCAGCTTGACTTCAGATACGCAGTATTTT. As protein: CASSLTSDTQYF.

The chain uses TRBV2 and TRBJ1-1; 9 bases align to TRBD1. Germline loops: CDR1 SNHLY, CDR2 FYNNEI. Trimming cost V 4 bases and J 4 bases; bases outside gene matches: 4. The CDR3 sequence is 14 residues long. The CDR3 loop is CASSGQGGATEAFF. CDR3 bases: TGTGCCAGCAGTGGACAGGGGGGAGCCACTGAAGCTTTCTTT.

The chain combines TRBV12-5 with TRBJ1-1, with D unclear. This CDR3 contains 14 residues. V was shortened by 4 bases and J by 0 bases, with 9 bases between the two germline ends. Germline lookup yields CDR1 LGHNT and CDR2 FRNRAP. In DNA form, the CDR3 reads TGTGCTAGTGGTTCTGACATTATGAACACTGAAGCTTTCTTT. Residues: CASGSDIMNTEAFF.

This sequence joins TRBV7-3 and TRBJ1-1, with D maybe TRBD1 (6 bases). The germline V and J ends were trimmed by 5 bases and 4 bases, with 14 bases remaining between them. The V gene's germline CDR1 is SGHTA and CDR2 FQGTGA. The CDR3 is 14 residues long. This chain's CDR3 is CASSLLGAPTEAFF. In DNA, the CDR3 is TGTGCCAGCAGCCTCCTGGGGGCGCCCACTGAAGCTTTCTTT. The complete variable domain, with remaining parts taken from reference TRBV7-3 and TRBJ1-1, reads GAGVSQTPSNKVTEKGKYVELRCDPISGHTALYWYRQSLGQGPEFLIYFQGTGAADDSGLPNDRFFAVRPEGSVSTLKIQRTERGDSAVYLCASSLLGAPTEAFFGQGTRLTVV.

This rearrangement joins TRBV29-1 to TRBJ2-2; TRBD2 aligns across 10 bases. CDR1 SQVTM and CDR2 ANQGSEA come from the germline V gene. V lost 7 bases to trimming and J lost 3 bases; unmatched junction nucleotides: 5. The CDR3 is 14 residues long. CDR3 DNA: TGCAGCGGACGGACTAGCGGCGACACCGGGGAGCTGTTTTTT. This gives the protein CSGRTSGDTGELFF.

V gene TRBV4-1 combines with J gene TRBJ2-1; possibly TRBD2 for D (6 bases). V was trimmed by 3 bases and J by 0 bases, leaving 12 bases between them. The CDR3 has 16 amino acids. Germline CDR1 and CDR2: MGHRA and YSYEKL. CDR3 nucleotides: TGCGCCAGCAGCCAGCCACTAGCAGGCTCCTACAATGAGCAGTTCTTC. Amino acids: CASSQPLAGSYNEQFF.

The chain links TRBV24-1 to TRBJ2-1; possible D gene TRBD2, 6 bases. The V gene's germline CDR1 is KGHDR and CDR2 SFDVKD. V lost 5 bases, J lost 3 bases, and 13 bases lay in between. The CDR3 is 15 residues long. This CDR3 is CATSGQEGGYNEQFF. The CDR3 DNA sequence: TGTGCCACCAGTGGGCAGGAGGGAGGCTACAATGAGCAGTTCTTC.

The rearrangement joins TRBV13 to TRBJ2-1, with 9 positions matching TRBD2. The germline V gene encodes CDR1 PRHDT and CDR2 FYEKMQ (reference sequence). Unmatched junction bases numbered 4, after V lost 7 bases and J lost 6 bases. This CDR3 is 13 amino acids long. CDR3 sequence (DNA): TGTGCCAGCACCCGGACTAGCGTCAATGAGCAGTTCTTC. Protein sequence: CASTRTSVNEQFF.